The clone carrying this T cell receptor beta chain was observed many times. Its matching antigen is unknown. The CDR3 is made up of 14 amino acids. V lost 4 bases to trimming and J lost 7 bases; unmatched junction nucleotides: 4. The germline CDR1 and CDR2 sequences are SNHLY and FYNNEI. A quantitative 5'-RACE method, one with molecular barcodes, was used to make TCR beta libraries. TCRdb itself ran the 5' RACE reads through MiXCR, one entry per CDR3 protein. The table shows fewer than 750,000 distinct CDR3 sequences, with 15% to 20% occurring only once. The data stem from a study of CD8 T cells in ankylosing spondylitis. Study conclusions and caveats: Characteristic of ankylosing spondylitis blood, it appeared, was a TCR beta motif comprising roughly eight highly homologous variants. As for the disease-linked clones, they showed a CD8+ phenotype and occurred at relatively low frequencies in peripheral blood.

The specimen was blood, either unsorted or a sorted T cell fraction (not recorded which). This sequence was found in a male donor with ankylosing spondylitis. The chain joins TRBV2 to TRBJ1-4, with 9 nucleotides matching TRBD1. CDR3 region: CASSGDRAREKLFF. CDR3 DNA: TGTGCCAGCAGTGGGGACAGGGCGCGTGAAAAACTGTTTTTT.